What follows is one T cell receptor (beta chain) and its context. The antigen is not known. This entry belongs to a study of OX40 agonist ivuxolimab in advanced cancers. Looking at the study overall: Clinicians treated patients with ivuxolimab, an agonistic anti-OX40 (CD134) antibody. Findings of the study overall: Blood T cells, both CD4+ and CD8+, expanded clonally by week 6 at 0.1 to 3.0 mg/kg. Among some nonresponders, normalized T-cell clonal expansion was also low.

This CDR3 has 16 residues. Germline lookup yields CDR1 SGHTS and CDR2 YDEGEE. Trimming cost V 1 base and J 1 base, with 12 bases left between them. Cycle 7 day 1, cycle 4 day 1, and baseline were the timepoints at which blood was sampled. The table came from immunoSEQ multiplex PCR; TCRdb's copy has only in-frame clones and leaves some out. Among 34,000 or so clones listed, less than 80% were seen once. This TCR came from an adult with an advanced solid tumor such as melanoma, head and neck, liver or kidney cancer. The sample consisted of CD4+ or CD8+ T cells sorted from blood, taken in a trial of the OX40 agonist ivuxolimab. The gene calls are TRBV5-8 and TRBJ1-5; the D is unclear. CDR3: CASSLQVFLSNQPQHF. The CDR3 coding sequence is TGTGCCAGCAGCTTGCAAGTGTTTTTGAGCAATCAGCCCCAGCATTTT.